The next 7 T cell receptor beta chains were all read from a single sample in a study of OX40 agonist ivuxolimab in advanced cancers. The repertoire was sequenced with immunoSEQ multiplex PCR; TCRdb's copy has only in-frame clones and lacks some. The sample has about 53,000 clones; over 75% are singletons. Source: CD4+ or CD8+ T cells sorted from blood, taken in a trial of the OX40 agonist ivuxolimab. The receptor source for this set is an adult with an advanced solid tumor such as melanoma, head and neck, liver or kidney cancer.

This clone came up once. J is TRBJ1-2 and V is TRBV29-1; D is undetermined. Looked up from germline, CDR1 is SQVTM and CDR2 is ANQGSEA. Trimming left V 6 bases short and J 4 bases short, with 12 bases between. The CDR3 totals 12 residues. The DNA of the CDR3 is TGCAGCGTCTTCGAGGCGAGCTATGGCTACACCTTC. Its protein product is CSVFEASYGYTF.

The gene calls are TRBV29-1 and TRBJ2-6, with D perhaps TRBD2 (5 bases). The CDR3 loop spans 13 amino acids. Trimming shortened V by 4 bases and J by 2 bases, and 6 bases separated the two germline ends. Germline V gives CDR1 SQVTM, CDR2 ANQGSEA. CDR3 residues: CSVAGTGANVLTF. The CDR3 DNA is TGCAGCGTTGCGGGGACTGGGGCCAACGTCCTGACTTTC. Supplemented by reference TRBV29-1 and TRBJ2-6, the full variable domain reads SAVISQKPSRDICQRGTSLTIQCQVDSQVTMMFWYRQQPGQSLTLIATANQGSEATYESGFVIDKFPISRPNLTFSTLTVSNMSPEDSSIYLCSVAGTGANVLTFGAGSRLTVL.

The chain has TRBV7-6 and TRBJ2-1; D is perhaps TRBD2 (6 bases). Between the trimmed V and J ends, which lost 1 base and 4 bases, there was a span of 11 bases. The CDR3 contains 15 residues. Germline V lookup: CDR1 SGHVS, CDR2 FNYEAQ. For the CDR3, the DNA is TGTGCCAGCAGCTTAGAGTGGGGGGAGTACAATGAGCAGTTCTTC. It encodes CASSLEWGEYNEQFF.

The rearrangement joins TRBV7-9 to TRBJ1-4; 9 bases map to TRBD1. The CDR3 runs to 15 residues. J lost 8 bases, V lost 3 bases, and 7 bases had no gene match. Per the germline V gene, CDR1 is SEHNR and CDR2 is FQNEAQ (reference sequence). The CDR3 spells CASSLGTGKGEKLFF. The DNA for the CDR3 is TGTGCCAGCAGCTTGGGGACAGGGAAAGGAGAAAAACTGTTTTTT.

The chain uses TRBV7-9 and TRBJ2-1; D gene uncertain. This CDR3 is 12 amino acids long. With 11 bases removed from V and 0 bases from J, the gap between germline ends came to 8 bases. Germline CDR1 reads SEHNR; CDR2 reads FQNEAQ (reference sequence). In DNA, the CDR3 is TGTGCCTCAGCAAGCTCCTACAATGAGCAGTTCTTC. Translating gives CASASSYNEQFF.

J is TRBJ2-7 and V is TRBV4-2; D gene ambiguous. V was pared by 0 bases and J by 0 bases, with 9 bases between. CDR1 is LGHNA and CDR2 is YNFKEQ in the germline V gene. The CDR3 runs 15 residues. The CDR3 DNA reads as TGTGCCAGCAGCCAAGACCGGCGACACTCCTACGAGCAGTACTTC. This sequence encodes CASSQDRRHSYEQYF.

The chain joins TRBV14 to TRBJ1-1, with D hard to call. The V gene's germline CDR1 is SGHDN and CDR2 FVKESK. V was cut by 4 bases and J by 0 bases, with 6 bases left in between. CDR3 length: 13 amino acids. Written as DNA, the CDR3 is TGTGCCAGCAGCCGAAACATGAACACTGAAGCTTTCTTT. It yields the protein CASSRNMNTEAFF.